A single sample gave rise to the 22 T cell receptor beta chains below, sequenced in a study of vaccination and CD4 T cells after COVID-19. An Oncomine TCR Beta short-read assay was used to sequence the DNA from cultured CD4+ T cells. Each CDR3 protein gets one entry after TCRdb re-called the PCR reads with MiXCR. This sample has tens of thousands of distinct CDR3 sequences, with around two fifths found just once. The time point was: late sampling 161 to 241 days after vaccination in a few convalescent patients. The treatment: approximately 10-day PBMC culture with coronavirus spike peptide pools or control peptides (ViraFEST assay). These receptors have no known antigen. The specimen was CD4+ T cells from blood, cultured in vitro, collected about 7 months after SARS-CoV-2 vaccination. These receptors all stem from a human donor who had recovered from COVID-19.

The chain combines TRBV28 with TRBJ2-5; D is undetermined. There are 11 residues in the CDR3. The V gene's germline CDR1 is MDHEN and CDR2 SYDVKM. The V end lost 3 bases, the J end lost 5 bases, and 4 bases lay between the germline ends. The CDR3 loop is CASSLEETQYF. For the CDR3, the DNA is TGTGCCAGCAGTTTGGAGGAGACCCAGTACTTC.

The chain couples TRBV7-9 to TRBJ2-1; possibly TRBD1 for D (6 bases). Germline loops: CDR1 SEHNR, CDR2 FQNEAQ (reference sequence). Trimming took 1 base from V and 12 from J, leaving 13 bases between them. The CDR3 runs 13 residues. The CDR3 here is CASSLVSATGQFF. In DNA, the CDR3 is TGTGCCAGCAGCTTAGTTTCGGCGACAGGGCAGTTCTTC.

DNA of the CDR3: TGTGCCAGCAGTTGGGGTGGACAGGTCCGTGAGACCCAGTACTTC. It specifies CASSWGGQVRETQYF. This sequence joins TRBV6-5 and TRBJ2-5; TRBD1 agrees at 7 bases. J gave up 5 bases and V 4 bases, and 10 bases lay outside the gene matches. Germline CDR1 MNHEY, CDR2 SVGAGI. The CDR3 contains 15 residues.

The chain links TRBV4-3 to TRBJ1-1; D is perhaps TRBD1 (5 bases). From germline, CDR1 is LGHNA and CDR2 YSLEER. The CDR3 contains 15 residues. Trimming pared 1 base from V and 1 base from J, leaving 10 bases between. CDR3 DNA: TGCGCCAGCAGCCAAGTGGGACGGGGGAACACTGAAGCTTTCTTT. It yields the protein CASSQVGRGNTEAFF.

The rearrangement links TRBV28 to TRBJ1-5; D not resolved. Germline V gene data show CDR1 as MDHEN and CDR2 as SYDVKM. Trimming cost V 4 bases and J 5 bases, with 6 bases left between them. The length of the CDR3 is 12 residues. The CDR3 spells CASSSTHQPQHF. DNA of the CDR3: TGTGCCAGCAGTTCGACCCATCAGCCCCAGCATTTT.

The count of this clonotype is one. The chain employs TRBV28 and TRBJ1-5; the D gene is possibly TRBD1 (5 bases). The CDR3 has 13 amino acids. Germline CDR1 reads MDHEN; CDR2 reads SYDVKM. V dropped 6 bases and J dropped 6 bases, with 12 bases sitting between them. CDR3 protein: CASSPGGVQPQHF. As DNA, the CDR3 is TGTGCCAGCAGCCCTGGGGGGGTTCAGCCCCAGCATTTT.

The V and J genes are TRBV4-1 and TRBJ2-1, with unresolved D. The CDR3 consists of 12 residues. Trimming left V 4 bases short and J 10 bases short, with 11 bases between. CDR1 is MGHRA, CDR2 YSYEKL, per germline. The CDR3 region has the DNA TGCGCCAGCAGCCCAACTCTGGGGGAGCAGTTCTTC. Amino acid sequence: CASSPTLGEQFF.

This clonotype is labeled as medium-sized. The chain combines TRBV5-8 with TRBJ2-7; possibly TRBD1 for D (5 bases). There are 11 residues in the CDR3. Trimming took off 7 bases at V and 3 bases at J, with 8 bases between the two ends. Per germline, CDR1 SGHTS and CDR2 YDEGEE. The CDR3 sequence is CASQGLYEQYF. Written as DNA, the CDR3 is TGTGCCAGCCAGGGTCTCTACGAGCAGTACTTC.

This clonotype has only a few counts. This chain links TRBV6-1 with TRBJ2-5; TRBD2 agrees at 13 bases. V lost 4 bases, J lost 5 bases, and 4 bases stayed unmatched. The CDR3 is 15 residues long. Germline V gene lookup returns CDR1 MNHNS and CDR2 SASEGT. As DNA, the CDR3 is TGTGCCAGCAGTGGGACTAGCGGGAGTGAGGAGACCCAGTACTTC. Its translation: CASSGTSGSEETQYF.

This sequence joins TRBV6-1 and TRBJ2-6; perhaps TRBD1 as D (5 bases). V was pared by 8 bases and J by 1 base, with 9 bases between. The CDR3 has 14 residues. CDR1 MNHNS and CDR2 SASEGT come from the germline V gene. The CDR3 is CASGHRSGANVLTF. The CDR3 DNA is TGTGCCAGCGGACATCGATCTGGGGCCAACGTCCTGACTTTC.

The chain recombines TRBV24-1 with TRBJ2-7; D is perhaps TRBD1 or TRBD2 (5 bases each). The CDR3 has 15 amino acids. The germline CDR1 and CDR2 sequences are KGHDR and SFDVKD. Trimming took off 2 bases at V and 3 bases at J, with 13 bases between the two ends. Written as DNA, the CDR3 is TGTGCCACCAGTGATTCCGGGACCCAACACTACGAGCAGTACTTC. Residues: CATSDSGTQHYEQYF.

This clonotype was seen more than once but under ten times. The chain is built from TRBV6-5 and TRBJ2-5, with TRBD2 identical over 7 bases. The CDR3 is 17 amino acids. J was trimmed by 7 bases and V by 0 bases; bases with no gene match: 14. The germline CDR1 and CDR2 sequences are MNHEY and SVGAGI. CDR3 in amino acids: CASSYSRRSRDYGTQYF. The CDR3 bases are TGTGCCAGCAGTTACTCGCGCCGGAGCAGGGACTACGGGACCCAGTACTTC.

This clonotype was observed a few times. The chain combines TRBV20-1 with TRBJ2-3; D is uncertain. From germline, CDR1 is DFQATT and CDR2 SNEGSKA (reference sequence). The CDR3 is 12 amino acids. Trimming pared 2 bases from V and 4 bases from J, leaving 7 bases between. The CDR3 sequence is CSARPNPDTQYF. The CDR3 nucleotides read TGCAGTGCTAGACCCAATCCAGATACGCAGTATTTT.

Comments on this clonotype: One end of the junction varies from germline; a read error may be responsible. The V call is TRBV7-9, the J call TRBJ2-7; 8 positions agree with TRBD2. The CDR3 runs to 15 residues. Per the germline V gene, CDR1 is SEHNR and CDR2 is FQNEAQ (reference sequence). CDR3 residues: CASSWIAGSPYEQYF. DNA for the CDR3: TGCGCCAGCAGCTGGATAGCGGGATCCCCCTACGAGCAGTACTTC.

In this sample, this clonotype turned up a few times. The CDR3 coding sequence is TGTGCCAGCAGTCGGGAGCGGGGCTACGAGCAGTACTTC. Translation gives CASSRERGYEQYF. V and J are TRBV7-6 and TRBJ2-7; 7 nucleotides align to TRBD2. Trimming removed 6 bases from V and 3 bases from J; junction bases left unmatched: 5. The CDR3 has 13 amino acids. Germline V gives CDR1 SGHVS, CDR2 FNYEAQ.

This chain uses TRBV9 with TRBJ2-5, with D tentatively TRBD2 (6 bases). V shed 5 bases and J shed 5 bases, with 25 bases lying between them. The CDR3 consists of 17 residues. Germline V gene data show CDR1 as SGDLS and CDR2 as YYNGEE. The CDR3 coding sequence is TGTGCCAGCAGTGTGACTGCCGGGCTAGCGAACGGGGAGACCCAGTACTTC. Translated, it gives CASSVTAGLANGETQYF.

This clonotype is medium-sized within its sample. The chain recombines TRBV7-9 with TRBJ2-5; D gene uncertain. CDR1 and CDR2 from the germline V gene are SEHNR and FQNEAQ (reference sequence). The V gene lost 3 bases and the J gene lost 5 bases, with 1 base spanning the gap. This CDR3 is 10 amino acids long. CDR3 sequence (DNA): TGTGCCAGCAGCTTCGAGACCCAGTACTTC. As protein: CASSFETQYF.

The chain couples TRBV20-1 to TRBJ1-2; D might be TRBD1 (6 bases). Per germline, CDR1 DFQATT and CDR2 SNEGSKA (reference sequence). The CDR3 totals 14 residues. Trimming stripped 6 bases from V and 8 bases from J, with 22 bases between. CDR3 nucleotides: TGCAGTGCCCCTAGGGGGGGGAAGGGCGTAGGCTACACCTTC. This translates into CSAPRGGKGVGYTF.

The chain combines TRBV7-6 with TRBJ1-1; D uncertain. The CDR3 covers 15 residues. V shed 3 bases and J shed 1 base, with 12 bases lying between them. The germline CDR1 and CDR2 sequences are SGHVS and FNYEAQ. CDR3 bases: TGTGCCAGCAGCTTGACTATCGACGGGAACACTGAAGCTTTCTTT. As protein: CASSLTIDGNTEAFF.

This clonotype was counted between two and nine times. The J gene is TRBJ1-5, the V gene TRBV2; the D gene is possibly TRBD1 (6 bases). Trimming pared 2 bases from V and 12 bases from J, leaving 8 bases between. The length of the CDR3 is 11 residues. CDR1 and CDR2 from the germline V gene are SNHLY and FYNNEI. The CDR3 DNA is TGTGCCAGCAGTGAACAGGGGCTCCAGCATTTT. Its translation is CASSEQGLQHF.

This CDR3 is CSAREGTGARFSNQPQHF. CDR3 in DNA: TGCAGTGCTAGAGAAGGGACAGGGGCTAGGTTCAGCAATCAGCCCCAGCATTTT. The rearrangement uses TRBV20-1 and TRBJ1-5, with 10 bases matching TRBD1. V gave up 0 bases and J gave up 1 base; unmatched junction bases: 9. The germline V gene has CDR1 DFQATT and CDR2 SNEGSKA (reference sequence). CDR3 length: 18 amino acids.

The V call is TRBV20-1, the J call TRBJ2-2, with 8 bases fitting TRBD2. The J segment lost 1 base and the V segment lost 3 bases, leaving 4 bases of the junction unmatched. CDR1 and CDR2 from the germline V gene are DFQATT and SNEGSKA (reference sequence). This CDR3 has 15 amino acids. The CDR3 sequence is CSASGGRMNTGELFF. In DNA form, the CDR3 reads TGCAGTGCTAGTGGCGGGAGGATGAACACCGGGGAGCTGTTTTTT.